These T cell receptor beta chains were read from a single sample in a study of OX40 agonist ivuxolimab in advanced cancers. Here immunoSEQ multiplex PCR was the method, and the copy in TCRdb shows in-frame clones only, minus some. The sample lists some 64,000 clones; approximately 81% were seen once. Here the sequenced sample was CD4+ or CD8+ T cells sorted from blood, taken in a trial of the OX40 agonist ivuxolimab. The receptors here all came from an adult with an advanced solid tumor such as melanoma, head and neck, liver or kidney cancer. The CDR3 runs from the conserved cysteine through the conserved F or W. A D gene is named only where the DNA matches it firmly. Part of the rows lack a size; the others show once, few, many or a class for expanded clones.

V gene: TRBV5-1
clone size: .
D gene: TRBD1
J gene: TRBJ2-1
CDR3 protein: CASSSGTDYYNEQFF
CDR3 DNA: TGCGCCAGCAGCTCGGGGACAGACTACTACAATGAGCAGTTCTTC

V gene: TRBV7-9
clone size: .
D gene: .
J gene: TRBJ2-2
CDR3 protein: CASTSWGVGELFF
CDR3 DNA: TGTGCCAGCACCTCCTGGGGGGTTGGGGAGCTGTTTTTT

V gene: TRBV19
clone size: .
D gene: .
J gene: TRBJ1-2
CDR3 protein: CASSTSTGSYGYTF
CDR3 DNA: TGTGCCAGTAGTACTTCGACAGGTTCATATGGCTACACCTTC

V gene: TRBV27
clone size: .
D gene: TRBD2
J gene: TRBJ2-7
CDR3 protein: CASSPPTSGPYEQYF
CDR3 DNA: TGTGCCAGCAGTCCCCCGACTAGCGGACCCTACGAGCAGTACTTC

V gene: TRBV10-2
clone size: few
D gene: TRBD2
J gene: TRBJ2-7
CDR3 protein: CASSVILLAGGVSYEQYF
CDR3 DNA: TGCGCCAGCAGTGTTATTTTACTAGCGGGAGGTGTAAGCTACGAGCAGTACTTC

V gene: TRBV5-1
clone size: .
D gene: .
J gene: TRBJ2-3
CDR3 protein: CASRGWDTDTQYF
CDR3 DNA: TGCGCCAGCCGGGGCTGGGACACAGATACGCAGTATTTT

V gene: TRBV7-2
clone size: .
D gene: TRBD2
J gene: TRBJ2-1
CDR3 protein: CASRPASGHYNEQFF
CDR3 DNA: TGTGCCAGCAGGCCTGCTAGCGGCCACTACAATGAGCAGTTCTTC

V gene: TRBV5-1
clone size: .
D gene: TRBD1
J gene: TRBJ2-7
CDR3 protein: CASSLVTGDAYEQYF
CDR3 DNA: TGCGCCAGCAGCTTGGTGACAGGGGACGCCTACGAGCAGTACTTC

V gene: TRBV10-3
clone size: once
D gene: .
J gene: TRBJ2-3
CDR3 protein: CAISPASTDTQYF
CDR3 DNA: TGTGCCATCAGTCCGGCTAGCACAGATACGCAGTATTTT

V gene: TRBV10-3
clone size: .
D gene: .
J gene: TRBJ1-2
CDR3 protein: CAISEGGRGYGYTF
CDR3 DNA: TGTGCCATCAGTGAGGGTGGACGGGGCTATGGCTACACCTTC

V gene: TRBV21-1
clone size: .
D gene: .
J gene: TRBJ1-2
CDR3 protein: CASIYGYTF
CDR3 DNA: TGTGCCAGCATCTATGGCTACACCTTC

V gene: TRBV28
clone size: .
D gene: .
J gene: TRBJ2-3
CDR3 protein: CASSSSGLSTDTQYF
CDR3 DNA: TGTGCCAGCAGCTCCTCGGGACTTAGCACAGATACGCAGTATTTT

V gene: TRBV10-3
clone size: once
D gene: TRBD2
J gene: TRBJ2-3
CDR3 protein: CAIRGAGGEGTDTQYF
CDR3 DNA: TGTGCCATCAGAGGAGCGGGAGGTGAGGGGACAGATACGCAGTATTTT

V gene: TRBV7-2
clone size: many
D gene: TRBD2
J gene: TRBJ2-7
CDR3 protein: CASSILAGGGRHEQYF
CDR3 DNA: TGTGCCAGCAGCATACTAGCGGGAGGCGGCCGGCACGAGCAGTACTTC

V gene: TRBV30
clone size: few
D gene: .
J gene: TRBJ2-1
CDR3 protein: CAYLPTASYNEQFF
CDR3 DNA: TGTGCCTATTTGCCGACAGCCTCCTACAATGAGCAGTTCTTC

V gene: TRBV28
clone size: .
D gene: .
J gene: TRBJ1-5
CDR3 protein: CATPGEGSGSNQPQHF
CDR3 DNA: TGTGCCACCCCTGGCGAGGGGAGCGGTAGCAATCAGCCCCAGCATTTT

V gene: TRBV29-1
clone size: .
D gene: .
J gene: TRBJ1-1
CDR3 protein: CSVRGQMNTEAFF
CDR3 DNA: TGCAGTGTCAGAGGACAGATGAACACTGAAGCTTTCTTT

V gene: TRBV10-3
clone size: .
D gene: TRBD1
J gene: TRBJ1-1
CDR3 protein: CAISESFGGQRLNTEAFF
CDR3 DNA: TGTGCCATCAGTGAGTCGTTCGGGGGACAGCGATTGAACACTGAAGCTTTCTTT

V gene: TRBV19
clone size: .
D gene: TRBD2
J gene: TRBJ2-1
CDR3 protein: CASSSPPGTSRYYNEQFF
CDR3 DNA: TGTGCCAGTAGTAGCCCCCCCGGGACTAGCAGATACTACAATGAGCAGTTCTTC

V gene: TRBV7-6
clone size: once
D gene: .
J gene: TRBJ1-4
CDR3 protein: CASSDPGGNEKLFF
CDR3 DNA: TGTGCCAGCAGTGACCCGGGTGGGAATGAAAAACTGTTTTTT

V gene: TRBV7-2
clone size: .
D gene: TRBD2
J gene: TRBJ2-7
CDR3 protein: CASSSRLAGVEQYF
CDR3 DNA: TGTGCCAGCAGCTCGCGACTAGCGGGGGTCGAGCAGTACTTC

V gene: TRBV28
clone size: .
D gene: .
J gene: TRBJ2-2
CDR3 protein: CASSLNLGRTGELFF
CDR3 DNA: TGTGCCAGCAGTTTAAATTTGGGCAGAACCGGGGAGCTGTTTTTT

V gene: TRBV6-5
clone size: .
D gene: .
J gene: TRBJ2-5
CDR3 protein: CASSYTGKETQYF
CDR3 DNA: TGTGCCAGCAGTTACACAGGGAAAGAGACCCAGTACTTC

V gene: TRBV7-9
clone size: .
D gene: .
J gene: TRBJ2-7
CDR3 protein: CANSAGHRDYEQYF
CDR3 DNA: TGTGCCAACAGCGCCGGACACCGAGACTACGAGCAGTACTTC

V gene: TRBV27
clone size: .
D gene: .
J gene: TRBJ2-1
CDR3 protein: CASSPWTRTYNEQFF
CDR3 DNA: TGTGCCAGCAGTCCCTGGACACGCACTTACAATGAGCAGTTCTTC

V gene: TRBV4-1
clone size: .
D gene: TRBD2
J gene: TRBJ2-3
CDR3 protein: CASSSAGGSTTDTQYF
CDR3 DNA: TGCGCCAGCAGCTCTGCGGGAGGCTCTACCACAGATACGCAGTATTTT

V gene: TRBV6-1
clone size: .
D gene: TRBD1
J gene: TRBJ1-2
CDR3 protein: CASRDPGGAHYGYTF
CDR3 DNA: TGTGCCAGCAGAGACCCAGGGGGGGCTCACTATGGCTACACCTTC

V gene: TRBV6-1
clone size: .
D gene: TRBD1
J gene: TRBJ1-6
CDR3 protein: CASRQGTNNSPLHF
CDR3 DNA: TGTGCCAGCCGACAGGGGACAAATAATTCACCCCTCCACTTT

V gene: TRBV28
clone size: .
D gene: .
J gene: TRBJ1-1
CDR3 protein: CASSSRRTANTEAFF
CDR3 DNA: TGTGCCAGCAGTTCTCGCCGGACAGCCAACACTGAAGCTTTCTTT

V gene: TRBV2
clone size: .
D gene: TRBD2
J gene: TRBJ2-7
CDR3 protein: CASSGSSGDPPKEQYF
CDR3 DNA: TGTGCCAGCAGTGGGTCTAGCGGGGATCCCCCTAAGGAGCAGTACTTC

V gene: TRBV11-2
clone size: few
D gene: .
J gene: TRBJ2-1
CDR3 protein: CASSLVRNEQFF
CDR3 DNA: TGTGCCAGCAGCTTAGTCCGCAATGAGCAGTTCTTC

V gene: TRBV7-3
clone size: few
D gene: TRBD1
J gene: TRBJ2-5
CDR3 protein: CASSLMAGGDETQYF
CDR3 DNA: TGTGCCAGCAGCTTAATGGCAGGGGGCGATGAGACCCAGTACTTC